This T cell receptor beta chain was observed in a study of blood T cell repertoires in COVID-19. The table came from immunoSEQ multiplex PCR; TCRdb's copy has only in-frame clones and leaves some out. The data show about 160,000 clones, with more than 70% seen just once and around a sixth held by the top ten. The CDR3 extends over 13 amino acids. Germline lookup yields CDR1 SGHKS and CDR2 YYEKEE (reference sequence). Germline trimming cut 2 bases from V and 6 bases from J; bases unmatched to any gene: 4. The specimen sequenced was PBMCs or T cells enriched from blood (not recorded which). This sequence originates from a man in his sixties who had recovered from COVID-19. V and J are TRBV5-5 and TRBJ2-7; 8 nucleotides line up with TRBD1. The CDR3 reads CASSLDGQGEQYF. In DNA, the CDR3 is TGTGCCAGCAGCTTAGATGGACAGGGCGAGCAGTACTTC.